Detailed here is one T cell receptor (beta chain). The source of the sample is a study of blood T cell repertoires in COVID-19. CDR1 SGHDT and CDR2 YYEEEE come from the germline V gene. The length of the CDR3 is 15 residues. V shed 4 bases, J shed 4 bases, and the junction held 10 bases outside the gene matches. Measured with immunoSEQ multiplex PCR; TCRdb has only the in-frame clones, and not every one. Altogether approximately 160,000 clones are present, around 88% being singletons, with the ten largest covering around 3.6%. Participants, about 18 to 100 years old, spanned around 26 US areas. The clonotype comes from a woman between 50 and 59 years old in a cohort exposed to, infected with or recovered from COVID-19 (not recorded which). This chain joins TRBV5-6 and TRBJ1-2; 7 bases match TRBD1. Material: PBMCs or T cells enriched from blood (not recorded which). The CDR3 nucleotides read TGTGCCAGCAGCGGAACAACCGGGACAGTCTATGGCTACACCTTC. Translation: CASSGTTGTVYGYTF. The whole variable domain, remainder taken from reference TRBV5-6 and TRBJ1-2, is DAGVTQSPTHLIKTRGQQVTLRCSPKSGHDTVSWYQQALGQGPQFIFQYYEEEERQRGNFPDRFSGHQFPNYSSELNVNALLLGDSALYLCASSGTTGTVYGYTFGSGTRLTVV.